This passage covers 32 T cell receptor beta chains from one sample sequenced in a study of blood T cell repertoires in COVID-19. Data came from immunoSEQ multiplex PCR; TCRdb stores just in-frame clones and leaves some out. Among 90,000 to 100,000 clones, roughly 80% were seen once, and the ten largest hold roughly a tenth. The sequenced sample consisted of peripheral blood. The source of these receptors is an elderly woman with acute or convalescent COVID-19.

This clone was observed a few times. This chain joins TRBV18 and TRBJ1-1, with D uncertain. With 3 bases removed from V and 6 bases from J, the gap between germline ends came to 5 bases. Germline CDR1 KGHSH, CDR2 LQKENI. The CDR3 extends over 11 amino acids. In DNA, the CDR3 is TGTGCCAGCTCACCCGGGGCTGAAGCTTTCTTT. It yields the protein CASSPGAEAFF.

The chain uses TRBV12-3 or TRBV12-4 and TRBJ1-3; D is perhaps TRBD1 (6 bases). The CDR3 totals 12 residues. V lost 2 bases and J lost 7, with 6 bases in between. CDR3 region: CASSLQGNTIYF. The CDR3 DNA sequence: TGTGCCAGCAGTTTACAGGGGAACACCATATATTTT.

Concerning this clone: The sample has other DNA sequences that encode this CDR3 too. The chain carries TRBV9 and TRBJ1-2; TRBD1 aligns across 10 bases. The CDR3 has 15 amino acids. V lost 2 bases, J lost 4 bases, and 5 bases stayed unmatched. The germline CDR1 and CDR2 sequences are SGDLS and YYNGEE. This CDR3 is CASSVGDRGIYGYTF. The DNA for the CDR3 is TGTGCCAGCAGCGTTGGGGACAGGGGTATCTATGGCTACACCTTC.

The chain couples TRBV18 to TRBJ2-3; D is possibly TRBD1 (6 bases). The CDR3 runs 14 residues. The germline gives CDR1 KGHSH, CDR2 LQKENI. The V and J ends lost 6 bases and 1 base respectively, with 11 bases between them. CDR3 amino acids: CASSRDTRTDTQYF. In DNA form, the CDR3 reads TGTGCCAGCTCCCGGGACACCCGCACAGATACGCAGTATTTT.

The DNA of the CDR3 is TGTGCCACCAGTGACCCGGACAGGGGGCATGGAAGCTACACCTTC. The encoded protein is CATSDPDRGHGSYTF. The rearrangement uses TRBV24-1 and TRBJ1-2; TRBD1 agrees at 11 bases. The V segment lost 4 bases and the J segment 9 bases; nucleotides outside the gene matches: 9. Germline assignment: CDR1 KGHDR and CDR2 SFDVKD. This CDR3 has 15 residues.

The V gene is TRBV5-5, the J gene TRBJ1-4, with D possibly being TRBD1 (5 bases). Germline values: CDR1 SGHKS, CDR2 YYEKEE (reference sequence). This CDR3 region has 16 residues. V was cut by 0 bases and J by 5 bases, with 14 bases left in between. In DNA form, the CDR3 reads TGTGCCAGCAGCTTGGGCGGGGTTCAGGGCAATGAAAAACTGTTTTTT. This gives the protein CASSLGGVQGNEKLFF.

The chain is built from TRBV12-3 or TRBV12-4 and TRBJ1-2; D is undetermined. V dropped 2 bases and J dropped 8 bases, with 12 bases sitting between them. The CDR3 extends over 13 amino acids. For the CDR3, the DNA is TGTGCCAGCAGTTTATGGAGTGGGAGGGGCTACACCTTC. Translation: CASSLWSGRGYTF.

The chain is built from TRBV18 and TRBJ1-5, with TRBD1 matching 11 bases. Germline assignment: CDR1 KGHSH and CDR2 LQKENI. The V and J ends lost 2 bases and 5 bases, in that order; junction bases with no gene match: 8. The CDR3 is made up of 17 amino acids. The CDR3 here is CASSPTPGQGAHQPQHF. Written as DNA, the CDR3 is TGTGCCAGCTCACCAACCCCCGGACAGGGGGCCCATCAGCCCCAGCATTTT.

The rearrangement joins TRBV10-3 to TRBJ2-2, with no clear D. Trimming pared 11 bases from V and 2 bases from J, leaving 12 bases between. The length of the CDR3 is 13 residues. Germline loops: CDR1 ENHRY, CDR2 SYGVKD. In nucleotides, the CDR3 is TGTGCCGTGACATATCTAAACACCGGGGAGCTGTTTTTT. Its translation: CAVTYLNTGELFF.

The chain carries TRBV7-2 and TRBJ1-2, with D uncertain. The CDR3 has 13 residues. CDR1 and CDR2 (germline): SGHTA, FQGNSA. V lost 2 bases, J lost 7 bases, and 11 bases lay in between. This CDR3 reads CASSLTEFSGYTF. The CDR3 DNA reads TGTGCCAGCAGCTTAACAGAATTCTCTGGCTACACCTTC. The full variable domain, its missing parts supplied by reference TRBV7-2 and TRBJ1-2, is GAGVSQSPSNKVTEKGKDVELRCDPISGHTALYWYRQSLGQGLEFLIYFQGNSAPDKSGLPSDRFSAERTGGSVSTLTIQRTQQEDSAVYLCASSLTEFSGYTFGSGTRLTVV.

On this clone itself: This sample includes further DNA sequences coding for the same CDR3. In DNA form, the CDR3 reads TGTGCCAGCAGTTCCAACCTAGCGGGGGGGTACAATGAGCAGTTCTTC. Its protein product is CASSSNLAGGYNEQFF. The rearrangement links TRBV28 to TRBJ2-1; 12 nucleotides line up with TRBD2. The CDR3 consists of 16 residues. The germline V gene has CDR1 MDHEN and CDR2 SYDVKM. J was trimmed by 4 bases and V by 4 bases; bases with no gene match: 5.

V gene TRBV19 combines with J gene TRBJ1-1; D is possibly TRBD1 (6 bases). Trimming cost V 4 bases and J 1 base, with 22 bases left between them. Germline V gene data show CDR1 as LNHDA and CDR2 as SQIVND (reference sequence). This CDR3 is built from 18 residues. The CDR3 DNA is TGTGCCAGTAGTACGTATTCCGCCAGGGGTTGGTCGAACACTGAAGCTTTCTTT. Translation: CASSTYSARGWSNTEAFF.

The chain links TRBV2 to TRBJ1-2, with 7 bases aligning to TRBD1. J gave up 7 bases and V 7 bases, and 15 bases lay outside the gene matches. CDR1 and CDR2 from the germline V gene are SNHLY and FYNNEI. The CDR3 runs to 15 residues. CDR3 region: CASTPDRTVGGGYTF. Written as DNA, the CDR3 is TGTGCCAGCACTCCGGACAGGACGGTGGGGGGTGGCTACACCTTC.

V gene TRBV18 combines with J gene TRBJ1-1; 7 bases match TRBD1. V shed 1 base and J 2 bases; nucleotides not matched to a gene: 10. The CDR3 has 17 amino acids. Germline lookup yields CDR1 KGHSH and CDR2 LQKENI. The CDR3 sequence is CASSPHEGAGENTEAFF. The CDR3 DNA reads as TGTGCCAGCTCACCACATGAGGGGGCAGGGGAAAACACTGAAGCTTTCTTT.

The chain uses TRBV5-5 and TRBJ1-4; 9 nucleotides align to TRBD1. Germline CDR1 reads SGHKS; CDR2 reads YYEKEE (reference sequence). The length of the CDR3 is 14 residues. The ends lost 4 bases at V and 7 bases at J; junction bases unmatched: 5. CDR3 loop: CASSATGGREKLFF. CDR3 sequence (DNA): TGTGCCAGCAGCGCAACAGGGGGCCGTGAAAAACTGTTTTTT.

The chain combines TRBV3-1 (or the pseudogene TRBV3-2) with TRBJ2-1, with 8 bases matching TRBD1. Trimming removed 3 bases from V and 8 bases from J; junction bases left unmatched: 6. Germline assignment: CDR1 LGHDT and CDR2 YNNKEL (reference sequence). The CDR3 consists of 14 residues. The CDR3 spells CASSHWTGSDEQFF. As DNA, the CDR3 is TGTGCCAGCAGCCATTGGACAGGGTCCGATGAGCAGTTCTTC.

CDR3 amino acids: CASSGAGPYPPQHF. CDR3 nucleotides: TGTGCCAGCAGTGGTGCAGGGCCCTATCCGCCCCAGCATTTT. The chain employs TRBV2 and TRBJ1-5, with D perhaps matching TRBD1 (5 bases). V was clipped by 4 bases and J by 9 bases, with 16 bases between them. This CDR3 is 14 amino acids long. CDR1 and CDR2 (germline): SNHLY, FYNNEI.

In DNA, the CDR3 is TGTGCCAGCAGTTTATTTAAGGGGTCCGAGACCCAGTACTTC. As protein: CASSLFKGSETQYF. V gene TRBV27 combines with J gene TRBJ2-5, with TRBD1 as a possible D gene (5 bases). Trimming stripped 1 base from V and 5 bases from J, with 11 bases between. The CDR3 runs to 14 residues. Germline CDR1 is MNHEY and CDR2 is SMNVEV (reference sequence).

The rearrangement joins TRBV29-1 to TRBJ2-3; 9 bases align to TRBD1. This CDR3 is 14 amino acids long. The V gene end was trimmed by 6 bases and the J gene end by 0 bases; junction bases not matched to a gene: 4. Germline loops: CDR1 SQVTM, CDR2 ANQGSEA. In DNA, the CDR3 is TGCAGCGTCGGACAGGGGACTAGCACAGATACGCAGTATTTT. Its translation is CSVGQGTSTDTQYF.

CDR3 sequence: CSVDDTGTAYGYTF. The DNA of the CDR3 is TGCAGCGTTGACGATACCGGGACAGCCTATGGCTACACCTTC. The chain employs TRBV29-1 and TRBJ1-2, with TRBD1 matching 7 bases. The CDR3 is made up of 14 amino acids. Germline loops: CDR1 SQVTM, CDR2 ANQGSEA. The V segment lost 3 bases and the J segment 4 bases; nucleotides outside the gene matches: 8.

The chain has TRBV9 and TRBJ2-5, with D possibly TRBD2 on 6 matching bases. Deletions cut 0 bases from V and 9 bases from J, with 24 bases between. This CDR3 is 17 amino acids long. Germline V CDR1 and CDR2: SGDLS, YYNGEE. CDR3 amino acids: CASSVGGAEGRRVAQYF. CDR3 nucleotide sequence: TGTGCCAGCAGCGTAGGAGGTGCGGAGGGCCGTCGAGTGGCCCAGTACTTC.

This clone was detected only a few times. The chain has TRBV7-8 and TRBJ1-3; D is unresolved. V was trimmed by 1 base and J by 0 bases, leaving 10 bases between them. Per germline, CDR1 SGHVS and CDR2 FQNEAQ. The CDR3 sequence is 16 residues long. CDR3 sequence: CASSLGSVTSGNTIYF. For the CDR3, the DNA is TGTGCCAGCAGCTTAGGATCGGTTACCTCTGGAAACACCATATATTTT.

The chain combines TRBV28 with TRBJ1-1; 8 bases are a match to TRBD1. CDR1 is MDHEN, CDR2 SYDVKM, per germline. J lost 0 bases, V lost 7 bases, and 7 bases had no gene match. CDR3 length equals 15 residues. The CDR3 sequence: CASKSKQGVNTEAFF. In DNA form, the CDR3 reads TGTGCCAGCAAATCTAAACAGGGGGTGAACACTGAAGCTTTCTTT.

The V and J genes are TRBV30 and TRBJ2-3; D is unclear. The length of the CDR3 is 13 residues. Germline values: CDR1 GTSNPN, CDR2 SVGIG (reference sequence). The V end was cut by 3 bases, the J end by 1 base, with 8 bases between. CDR3 bases: TGTGCCTGGAGCCCGACTGGCACAGATACGCAGTATTTT. This sequence encodes CAWSPTGTDTQYF.

CDR3 DNA sequence: TGTGCCAGCAGCCAATCCCCAGTCAGGGAGCTGTTTTTT. Translated, it gives CASSQSPVRELFF. V gene TRBV7-9 combines with J gene TRBJ2-2; D not certain. V was clipped by 5 bases and J by 9 bases, with 13 bases between them. Germline V CDR1 and CDR2: SEHNR, FQNEAQ (reference sequence). The CDR3 loop spans 13 amino acids. Full variable domain (rest looked up from reference TRBV7-9 and TRBJ2-2): DTGVSQNPRHKITKRGQNVTFRCDPISEHNRLYWYRQTLGQGPEFLTYFQNEAQLEKSRLLSDRFSAERPKGSFSTLEIQRTEQGDSAMYLCASSQSPVRELFFGEGSRLTVL.

In its sample, this clone was seen once. The rearrangement joins TRBV5-1 to TRBJ2-1, with TRBD2 matching 10 bases. CDR1 is SGHRS, CDR2 YFSETQ, per germline. This CDR3 spans 15 amino acids. With 4 bases clipped from V and 8 bases from J, the junction kept 9 bases outside the gene matches. CDR3 loop: CASSPVTSGADEQFF. CDR3 in DNA: TGCGCCAGCAGCCCCGTCACTAGCGGGGCGGATGAGCAGTTCTTC. The full variable domain, rest sourced from reference TRBV5-1 and TRBJ2-1, is KAGVTQTPRYLIKTRGQQVTLSCSPISGHRSVSWYQQTPGQGLQFLFEYFSETQRNKGNFPGRFSGRQFSNSRSEMNVSTLELGDSALYLCASSPVTSGADEQFFGPGTRLTVL.

There are a few counts of this clone. The rearrangement links TRBV18 to TRBJ2-2; possible D gene TRBD1, 5 bases. The germline CDR1 and CDR2 sequences are KGHSH and LQKENI. The V gene lost 4 bases and the J gene lost 0 bases, with 9 bases spanning the gap. CDR3 size: 15 residues. This CDR3 reads CASSLQDPNTGELFF. Written as DNA, the CDR3 is TGTGCCAGCTCACTACAGGACCCGAACACCGGGGAGCTGTTTTTT.

The chain combines TRBV27 with TRBJ2-7; the match to TRBD1 covers 8 bases. Germline trimming cut 5 bases from V and 2 bases from J; bases unmatched to any gene: 2. Looked up from germline, CDR1 is MNHEY and CDR2 is SMNVEV (reference sequence). This CDR3 contains 13 residues. The CDR3 DNA reads TGTGCCAGCAGTCCGACAGGGGCCTACGAGCAGTACGTC. It encodes CASSPTGAYEQYV.

V is TRBV5-4 and J is TRBJ2-5, with 8 bases identical to TRBD2. Germline loops: CDR1 SGHNT, CDR2 YYREEE (reference sequence). The CDR3 runs to 13 residues. Trimming took 7 bases from V and 7 from J; bases not matched to a gene: 9. CDR3 amino acids: CASLVAGSGTQYF. The CDR3 DNA follows: TGTGCCAGCTTGGTAGCGGGGTCGGGGACCCAGTACTTC.

V usage is TRBV5-4 and J usage is TRBJ1-2, with 9 positions matching TRBD1. CDR3 length: 14 residues. Germline V lookup: CDR1 SGHNT, CDR2 YYREEE (reference sequence). After removal of 5 bases from V and 4 bases from J, the junction contained 6 bases not matched to a gene. For the CDR3, the DNA is TGTGCCAGCAGTTCACAGGGGGCGGGCTATGGCTACACCTTC. This codes for CASSSQGAGYGYTF.

Concerning this clone: One junction end disagrees with the germline gene, perhaps due to a read error. The chain couples TRBV2 to TRBJ1-2; 8 bases line up with TRBD1. Germline CDR1 reads SNHLY; CDR2 reads FYNNEI. CDR3 length: 12 amino acids. The CDR3 DNA is TGTGTCAGCCAGGGGGCATCTCGAGGCTACACCTTC. Translating gives CVSQGASRGYTF.

The genes are TRBV24-1 and TRBJ2-3; TRBD2 aligns across 7 bases. CDR1 is KGHDR and CDR2 is SFDVKD in the germline V gene. The V segment lost 5 bases and the J segment 5 bases; nucleotides outside the gene matches: 3. CDR3 length: 13 residues. CDR3 protein: CATSAGGRDTQYF. In DNA, the CDR3 is TGTGCCACCAGTGCGGGGGGAAGAGATACGCAGTATTTT.